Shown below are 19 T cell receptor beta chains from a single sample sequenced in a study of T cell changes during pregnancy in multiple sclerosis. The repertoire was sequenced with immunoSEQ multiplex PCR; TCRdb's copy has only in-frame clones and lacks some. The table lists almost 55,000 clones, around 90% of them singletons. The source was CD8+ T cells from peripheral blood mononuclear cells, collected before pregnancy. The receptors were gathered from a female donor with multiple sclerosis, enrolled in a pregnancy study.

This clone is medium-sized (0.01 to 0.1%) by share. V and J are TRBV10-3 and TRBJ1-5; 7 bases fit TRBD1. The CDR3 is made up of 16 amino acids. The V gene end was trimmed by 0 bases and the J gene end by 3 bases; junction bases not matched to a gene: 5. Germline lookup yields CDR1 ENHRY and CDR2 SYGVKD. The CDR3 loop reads CAISESDRRINQPQHF. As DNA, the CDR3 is TGTGCCATCAGTGAGTCGGACAGGCGAATCAATCAGCCCCAGCATTTT.

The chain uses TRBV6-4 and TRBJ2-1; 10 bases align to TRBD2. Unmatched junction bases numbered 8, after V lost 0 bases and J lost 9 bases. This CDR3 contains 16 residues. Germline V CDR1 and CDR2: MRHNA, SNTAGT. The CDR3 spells CASSDSERGGLGEQFF. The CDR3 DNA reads TGTGCCAGCAGTGACTCAGAGCGGGGGGGCCTCGGTGAGCAGTTCTTC.

CDR3 nucleotides: TGTGCCAGCAGCTTAAAGCGGGGCCTTCCGGGGGAGACCCAGTACTTC. Translating it yields CASSLKRGLPGETQYF. The chain couples TRBV5-4 to TRBJ2-5; 7 bases agree with TRBD2. The germline V gene encodes CDR1 SGHNT and CDR2 YYREEE (reference sequence). The CDR3 covers 16 residues. Losses at the gene ends were 2 bases for V and 5 bases for J; bases not matched to a gene: 12.

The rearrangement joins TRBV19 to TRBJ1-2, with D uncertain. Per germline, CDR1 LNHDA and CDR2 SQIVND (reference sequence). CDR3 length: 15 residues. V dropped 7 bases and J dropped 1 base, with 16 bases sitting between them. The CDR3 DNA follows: TGTGCCAGTACCGGAGCGGGGAGGGTTAACTATGGCTACACCTTC. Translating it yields CASTGAGRVNYGYTF.

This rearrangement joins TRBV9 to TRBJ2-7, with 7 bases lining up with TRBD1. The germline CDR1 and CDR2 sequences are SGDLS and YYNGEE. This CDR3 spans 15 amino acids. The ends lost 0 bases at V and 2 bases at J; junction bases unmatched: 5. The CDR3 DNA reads TGTGCCAGCAGCGTAGAAGCGACAGGGCCCTACGAGCAGTACTTC. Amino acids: CASSVEATGPYEQYF.

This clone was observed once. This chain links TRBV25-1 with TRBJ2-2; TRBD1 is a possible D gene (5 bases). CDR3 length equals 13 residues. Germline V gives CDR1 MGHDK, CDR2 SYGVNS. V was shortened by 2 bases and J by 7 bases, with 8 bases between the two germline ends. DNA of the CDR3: TGTGCCAGCAGTGAACAGGGCGTCGGGGAGCTGTTTTTT. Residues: CASSEQGVGELFF.

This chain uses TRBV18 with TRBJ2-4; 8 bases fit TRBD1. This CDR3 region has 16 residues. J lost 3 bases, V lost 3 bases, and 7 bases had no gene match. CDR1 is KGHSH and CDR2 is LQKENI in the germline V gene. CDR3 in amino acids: CASSPATGVNKNIQYF. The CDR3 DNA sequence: TGTGCCAGCTCACCGGCGACAGGGGTAAACAAAAACATTCAGTACTTC.

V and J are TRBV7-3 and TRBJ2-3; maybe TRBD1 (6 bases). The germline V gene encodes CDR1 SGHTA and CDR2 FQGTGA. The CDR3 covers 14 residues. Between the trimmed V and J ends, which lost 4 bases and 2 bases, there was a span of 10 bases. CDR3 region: CASSWGPTTDTQYF. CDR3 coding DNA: TGTGCCAGCAGCTGGGGGCCCACCACAGATACGCAGTATTTT.

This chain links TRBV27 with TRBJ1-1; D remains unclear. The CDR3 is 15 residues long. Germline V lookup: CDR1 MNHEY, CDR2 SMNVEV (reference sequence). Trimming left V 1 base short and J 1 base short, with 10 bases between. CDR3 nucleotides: TGTGCCAGCAGTTTATTCCGGTCGTGGAACACTGAAGCTTTCTTT. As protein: CASSLFRSWNTEAFF.

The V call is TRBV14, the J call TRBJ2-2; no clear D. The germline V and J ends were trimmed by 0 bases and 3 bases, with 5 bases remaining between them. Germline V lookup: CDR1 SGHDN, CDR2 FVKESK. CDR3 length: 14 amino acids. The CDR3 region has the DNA TGTGCCAGCAGCCAAGATCTTGACACCGGGGAGCTGTTTTTT. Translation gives CASSQDLDTGELFF.

The CDR3 region has the DNA TGTGCCAGCTGGGGGCGGTCGTACCAAGAGACCCAGTACTTC. Translating it yields CASWGRSYQETQYF. The chain recombines TRBV7-2 with TRBJ2-5, with D possibly TRBD1 on 6 matching bases. Germline lookup yields CDR1 SGHTA and CDR2 FQGNSA. Trimming left V 8 bases short and J 0 bases short, with 13 bases between. The CDR3 is made up of 14 amino acids.

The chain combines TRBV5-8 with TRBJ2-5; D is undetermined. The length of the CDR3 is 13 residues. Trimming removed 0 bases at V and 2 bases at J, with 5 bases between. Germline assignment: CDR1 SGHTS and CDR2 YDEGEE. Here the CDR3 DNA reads TGTGCCAGCAGCTTGGCAGTGCAAGAGACCCAGTACTTC. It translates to CASSLAVQETQYF.

This CDR3 reads CASSVAEDIGELFF. CDR3 bases: TGTGCCAGCAGTGTCGCAGAAGACATCGGGGAGCTGTTTTTT. This chain links TRBV25-1 with TRBJ2-2; the D is unclear. Trimming took off 4 bases at V and 7 bases at J, with 13 bases between the two ends. The germline V gene encodes CDR1 MGHDK and CDR2 SYGVNS. The CDR3 length is 14 residues.

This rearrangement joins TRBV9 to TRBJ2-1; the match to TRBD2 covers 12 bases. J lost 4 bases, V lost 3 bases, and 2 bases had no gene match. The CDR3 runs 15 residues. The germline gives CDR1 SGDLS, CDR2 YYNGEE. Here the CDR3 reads CASSASGGGYNEQFF. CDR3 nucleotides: TGTGCCAGCAGCGCTAGCGGGGGGGGGTACAATGAGCAGTTCTTC.

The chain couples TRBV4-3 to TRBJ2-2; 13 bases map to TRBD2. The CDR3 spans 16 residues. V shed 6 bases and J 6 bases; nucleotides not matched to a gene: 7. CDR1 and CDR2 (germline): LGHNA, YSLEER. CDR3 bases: TGCGCCAGCAGGCCACTAGCGGGGGGGCCTGCCGGGGAGCTGTTTTTT. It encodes CASRPLAGGPAGELFF.

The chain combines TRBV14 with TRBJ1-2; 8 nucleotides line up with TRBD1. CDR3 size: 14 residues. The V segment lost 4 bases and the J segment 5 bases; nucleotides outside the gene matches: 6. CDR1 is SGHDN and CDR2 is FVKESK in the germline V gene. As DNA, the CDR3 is TGTGCCAGCAGCCGACAGGGGTTCGGGTATGGCTACACCTTC. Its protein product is CASSRQGFGYGYTF. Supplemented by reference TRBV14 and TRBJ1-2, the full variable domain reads EAGVTQFPSHSVIEKGQTVTLRCDPISGHDNLYWYRRVMGKEIKFLLHFVKESKQDESGMPNNRFLAERTGGTYSTLKVQPAELEDSGVYFCASSRQGFGYGYTFGSGTRLTVV.

CDR3 in amino acids: CATPGRSGGIGEQFF. For the CDR3, the DNA is TGCGCCACCCCGGGAAGGAGCGGGGGGATTGGTGAGCAGTTCTTC. The gene calls are TRBV10-1 and TRBJ2-1; TRBD2 agrees at 9 bases. The CDR3 runs 15 residues. Germline V gene data show CDR1 as WNHNN and CDR2 as SYGVQD (reference sequence). J was trimmed by 9 bases and V by 10 bases; bases with no gene match: 16.

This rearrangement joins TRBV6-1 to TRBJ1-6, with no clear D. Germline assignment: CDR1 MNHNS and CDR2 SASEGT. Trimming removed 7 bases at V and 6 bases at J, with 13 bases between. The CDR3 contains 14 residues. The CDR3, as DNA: TGTGCCAGCAAGGACGGGGAACTTAATTCACCCCTCCACTTT. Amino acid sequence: CASKDGELNSPLHF.

The chain's CDR3 is CASSLELAGAHTGELFF. The CDR3 DNA is TGTGCCAGCAGCTTAGAGCTAGCGGGGGCTCACACCGGGGAGCTGTTTTTT. The chain links TRBV11-2 to TRBJ2-2; 10 nucleotides line up with TRBD2. V was clipped by 0 bases and J by 3 bases; unmatched bases: 4. This CDR3 is built from 17 residues. Germline loops: CDR1 SGHAT, CDR2 FQNNGV.